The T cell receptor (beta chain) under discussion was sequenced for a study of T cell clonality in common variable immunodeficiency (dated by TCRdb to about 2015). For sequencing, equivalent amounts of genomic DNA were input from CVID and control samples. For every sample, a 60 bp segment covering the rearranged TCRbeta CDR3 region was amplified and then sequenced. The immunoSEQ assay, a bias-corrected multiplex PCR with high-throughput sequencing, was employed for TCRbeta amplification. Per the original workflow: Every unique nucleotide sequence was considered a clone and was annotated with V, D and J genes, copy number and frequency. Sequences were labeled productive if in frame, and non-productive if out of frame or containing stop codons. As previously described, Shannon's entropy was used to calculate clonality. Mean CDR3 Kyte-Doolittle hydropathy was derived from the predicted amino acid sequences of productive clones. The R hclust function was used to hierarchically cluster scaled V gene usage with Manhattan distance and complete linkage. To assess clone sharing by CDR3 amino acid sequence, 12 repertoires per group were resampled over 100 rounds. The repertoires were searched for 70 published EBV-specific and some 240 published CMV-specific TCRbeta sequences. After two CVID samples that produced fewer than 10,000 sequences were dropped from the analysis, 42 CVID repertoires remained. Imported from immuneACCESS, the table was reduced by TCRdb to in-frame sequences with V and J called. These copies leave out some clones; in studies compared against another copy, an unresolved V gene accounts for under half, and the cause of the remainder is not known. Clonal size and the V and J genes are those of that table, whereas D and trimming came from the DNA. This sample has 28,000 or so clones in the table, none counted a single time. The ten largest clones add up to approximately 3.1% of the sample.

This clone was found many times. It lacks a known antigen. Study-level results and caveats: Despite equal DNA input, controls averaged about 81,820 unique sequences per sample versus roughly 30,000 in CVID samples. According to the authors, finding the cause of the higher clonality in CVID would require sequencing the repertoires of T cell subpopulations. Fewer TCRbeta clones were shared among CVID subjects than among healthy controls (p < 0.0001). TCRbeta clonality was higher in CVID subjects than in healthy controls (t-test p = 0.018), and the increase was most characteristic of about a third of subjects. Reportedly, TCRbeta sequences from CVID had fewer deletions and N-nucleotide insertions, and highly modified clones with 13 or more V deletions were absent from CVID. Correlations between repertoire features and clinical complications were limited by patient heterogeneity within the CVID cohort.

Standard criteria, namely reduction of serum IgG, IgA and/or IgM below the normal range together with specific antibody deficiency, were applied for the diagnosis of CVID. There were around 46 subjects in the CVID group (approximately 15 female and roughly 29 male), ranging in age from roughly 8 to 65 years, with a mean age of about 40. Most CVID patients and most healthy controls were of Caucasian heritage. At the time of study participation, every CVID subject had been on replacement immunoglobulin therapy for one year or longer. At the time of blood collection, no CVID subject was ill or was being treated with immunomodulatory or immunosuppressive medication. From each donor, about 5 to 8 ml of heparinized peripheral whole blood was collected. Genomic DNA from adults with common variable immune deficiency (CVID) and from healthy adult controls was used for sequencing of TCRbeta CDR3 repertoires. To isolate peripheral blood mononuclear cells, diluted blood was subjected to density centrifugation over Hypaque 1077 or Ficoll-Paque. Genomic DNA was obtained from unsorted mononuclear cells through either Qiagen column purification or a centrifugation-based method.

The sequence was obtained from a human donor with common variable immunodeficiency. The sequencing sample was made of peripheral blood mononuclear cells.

The CDR3 protein is CASSSPLRGETRTDTQYF. CDR3 DNA (partial): TGTGCCAGCAGCTCCCCCCTACGGGGGGAAACGAGGACAGATACG. This sequence uses TRBV7-3 and TRBJ2-3, and 7 junction bases match TRBD2. Sequencing ends 3 residues short of the CDR3 end; the germline J gene provides the rest. V trim: 4 bases; J trim: 3 bases; unmatched bases: 16. The CDR3, from cysteine to phenylalanine, totals 18 residues. Only the CDR3 bases that were read are kept: 45 of them, in frame from base 1. CDR1 and CDR2 are drawn from the germline V gene: SGHTA, FQGTGA.